What follows is one TCR beta chain and its context. Its target is unknown. This sample was taken from a study of OX40 agonist ivuxolimab in advanced cancers. On the study more broadly: A history of anti-PD-1, anti-PD-L1 or anti-CTLA-4 therapy was acceptable, and over 30% had some. Points from the study as a whole: Relative to CD4+ cells, CD8+ T cells on average had more expanded clones. Among expanded peripheral T cells, antigen specificity went undetermined.

The germline V gene encodes CDR1 LGHNA and CDR2 YSLEER. CDR3 length: 15 residues. The method was immunoSEQ multiplex PCR; TCRdb's version includes in-frame clones alone and lacks a portion of them. Of under 85,000 clones listed, around nine tenths are singletons. The sequence derives from an adult with an advanced solid tumor such as melanoma, head and neck, liver or kidney cancer. The chain joins TRBV4-3 to TRBJ2-5; 9 bases fit TRBD1. The better agreement between TRBJ2-7 and the DNA end casts doubt on the J call. The specimen comprised CD4+ or CD8+ T cells sorted from blood, sampled in a trial of the OX40 agonist ivuxolimab. The CDR3 bases are TGCGCCAGCAGCCAAGCGGGACAGGGAGTCCACGAGCAGTACTTC. It codes for CASSQAGQGVHEQYF.